There are many counts of the clone carrying this TCR beta chain. The sample belongs to a study of human T cells and chemical hapten exposure. Time point denoted: patch test 1, 2 weeks after DPC sensitization. Treatment specified: therapeutic diphenylcyclopropenone sensitization with weekly scalp DPC. Via MiXCR, TCRdb re-called the RACE reads, giving one row per CDR3 protein. The top ten clones hold roughly 2.4% of a sample with roughly 360,000 distinct CDR3 sequences, about 4.8% of them seen once. Trimming stripped 1 base from V and 1 base from J, with 10 bases between. This CDR3 is built from 15 residues. Germline loops: CDR1 MNHNS, CDR2 SASEGT.

The source of this sequence is a woman aged 45 to 65 with alopecia areata. Some clones in this sample may be carry-over from other donors' samples. The input for sequencing was whole blood, taken in connection with sensitization to the hapten diphenylcyclopropenone (DPC). The J gene is TRBJ1-2, the V gene TRBV6-1; D perhaps matches TRBD1 (6 bases). The CDR3 DNA is TGTGCCAGCAGTGAAGGATGGGGGCGTAACTATGGCTACACCTTC. This translates into CASSEGWGRNYGYTF.